The rows below give T cell receptor beta chains drawn from one sample of a study of T cell changes during pregnancy in multiple sclerosis. Sequenced by immunoSEQ multiplex PCR; TCRdb stores in-frame clones only, minus some. This table holds about 40,000 clones, 80% to 90% found once. This sample comprised CD4+ T cells from peripheral blood mononuclear cells, obtained before pregnancy. These receptor sequences come from a female donor with multiple sclerosis, enrolled in a pregnancy study. Both conserved end residues are trimmed from each CDR3.

V gene: TRBV7-2; J gene: TRBJ1-5; CDR3 protein: ASSSREVGASQH
V gene: TRBV7-9; J gene: TRBJ2-3; CDR3 protein: ASSFRRTSTDTQY
V gene: TRBV12-5; J gene: TRBJ2-1; CDR3 protein: ASGLDRGDYNEQF
V gene: TRBV6-6; J gene: TRBJ1-2; CDR3 protein: ASSRSRDSYGYT
V gene: TRBV5-5; J gene: TRBJ1-2; CDR3 protein: ASSPIFSRTDLSYT
V gene: TRBV7-2; J gene: TRBJ2-7; CDR3 protein: ASSLNPGQGWD
V gene: TRBV28; J gene: TRBJ1-5; CDR3 protein: ASSLVRQTGAPQH
V gene: TRBV7-8; J gene: TRBJ1-6; CDR3 protein: ASSLALAGGNSPLH
V gene: TRBV6-6; J gene: TRBJ1-3; CDR3 protein: ASSHTGTSGNTIY
V gene: TRBV5-6; J gene: TRBJ1-1; CDR3 protein: ASSLRGSKAF
V gene: TRBV7-2; J gene: TRBJ1-2; CDR3 protein: ASSPPDSNYGYT
V gene: TRBV18; J gene: TRBJ1-1; CDR3 protein: ASSLPGLGANTEAF
V gene: TRBV27; J gene: TRBJ2-7; CDR3 protein: ASKRGGSFSYEQY
V gene: TRBV12-5; J gene: TRBJ1-2; CDR3 protein: ASGLVTGAVGDGYT
V gene: TRBV1; J gene: TRBJ2-7; CDR3 protein: TSSLADRGPYEQY
V gene: TRBV7-3; J gene: TRBJ1-1; CDR3 protein: ASSLFNLENTEAF
V gene: TRBV7-9; J gene: TRBJ2-1; CDR3 protein: ASSPPLRRASYNEQF
V gene: TRBV4-3; J gene: TRBJ2-3; CDR3 protein: ASSQDQNREGDTQY
V gene: TRBV5-4; J gene: TRBJ2-1; CDR3 protein: ASSLGGSGSHNEQF
V gene: TRBV7-9; J gene: TRBJ2-1; CDR3 protein: ASSLGLAGTHNEQF
V gene: TRBV18; J gene: TRBJ1-5; CDR3 protein: ASSPDRAVFGQPQH
V gene: TRBV20-1; J gene: TRBJ2-1; CDR3 protein: LGAYYNEQF
V gene: TRBV7-9; J gene: TRBJ1-1; CDR3 protein: ASSLEAGFTEAF
V gene: TRBV7-6; J gene: TRBJ1-2; CDR3 protein: ASSLTTGIGYT
V gene: TRBV6-5; J gene: TRBJ1-1; CDR3 protein: ASRSPLNTEAF
V gene: TRBV19; J gene: TRBJ1-2; CDR3 protein: ASSRTAPNYGYT
V gene: TRBV5-6; J gene: TRBJ2-3; CDR3 protein: ASSFGQGRTDTQY
V gene: TRBV7-8; J gene: TRBJ2-7; CDR3 protein: ASSQIAYEQY
V gene: TRBV2; J gene: TRBJ1-5; CDR3 protein: ASSEDRVRASQH
V gene: TRBV5-1; J gene: TRBJ2-5; CDR3 protein: ASSSGVSGGAGETQY
V gene: TRBV11-3; J gene: TRBJ2-1; CDR3 protein: ASSATGTSGGREQF
V gene: TRBV7-3; J gene: TRBJ2-2; CDR3 protein: ASSPRAVLGLNTGELF
V gene: TRBV7-6; J gene: TRBJ2-3; CDR3 protein: ASSSGTSTGDTQY
V gene: TRBV6-6; J gene: TRBJ2-6; CDR3 protein: AGSGGSGANVLT
V gene: TRBV11-2; J gene: TRBJ1-1; CDR3 protein: ASRIRQDLNTEAF
V gene: TRBV4-3; J gene: TRBJ2-5; CDR3 protein: ASSQGPRGRGTQY
V gene: TRBV5-1; J gene: TRBJ2-1; CDR3 protein: ASRVASGGYNEQF
V gene: TRBV6-5; J gene: TRBJ1-5; CDR3 protein: ASSTGTRQPQH
V gene: TRBV29-1; J gene: TRBJ1-2; CDR3 protein: SLTGHYGYT
V gene: TRBV7-8; J gene: TRBJ1-1; CDR3 protein: ASSSQGSNTEAF
V gene: TRBV6-5; J gene: TRBJ2-7; CDR3 protein: ASSYFSGGDEQY
V gene: TRBV4-3; J gene: TRBJ1-3; CDR3 protein: ASSQDLHSYSGNTIY
V gene: TRBV7-6; J gene: TRBJ2-7; CDR3 protein: ASSLDGAGEQY
V gene: TRBV30; J gene: TRBJ1-5; CDR3 protein: AWKGRGQQPQH
V gene: TRBV28; J gene: TRBJ1-5; CDR3 protein: ASSLGRSNQPQH
V gene: TRBV2; J gene: TRBJ1-2; CDR3 protein: ASRQGQGYT
V gene: TRBV29-1; J gene: TRBJ2-1; CDR3 protein: SVALLPGTGSSYNEQF
V gene: TRBV5-1; J gene: TRBJ2-1; CDR3 protein: ASSLLGQGSHEQF
V gene: TRBV5-1; J gene: TRBJ1-1; CDR3 protein: ASRITGGAGTEAF
V gene: TRBV14; J gene: TRBJ2-3; CDR3 protein: ASSQDSGTPLTDTQY